The 5 T cell receptor beta chains given below trace back to one sample, sequenced in a study of shared clonotypes between healthy human individuals. Profiling relied on immunoSEQ multiplex PCR, and the TCRdb table lists in-frame clones only, not all of them. The table records about 2.1 million clones, about 92% of them present only once. CD45RO negativity and positive selection for CCR7 defined naive CD8 cells, a population that excluded terminally differentiated effector memory CD45RA+ cells. Sequencing was performed on naive CD8+ T cells from PBMCs. The source is a man aged 18-30 years in good health. Some clones in this sample may be carry-over from other donors' samples.

This chain connects TRBV5-5 to TRBJ1-1; 8 nucleotides match TRBD1. Germline V gives CDR1 SGHKS, CDR2 YYEKEE (reference sequence). This CDR3 is 17 amino acids long. The junction had 11 bases not matched to a gene; V was cut back by 2 bases and J by 2 bases. Here the CDR3 reads CASSFGRGLTPNTEAFF. In nucleotides, the CDR3 is TGTGCCAGCAGCTTCGGCAGGGGGCTCACCCCCAACACTGAAGCTTTCTTT.

The CDR3 DNA follows: TGTGCCAGCAGTGACTCTAGCACCAACCAAGAGACCCAGTACTTC. Translation: CASSDSSTNQETQYF. The chain recombines TRBV28 with TRBJ2-5; maybe TRBD2 (5 bases). The CDR3 is 15 amino acids. The germline V gene encodes CDR1 MDHEN and CDR2 SYDVKM. The V end was cut by 5 bases, the J end by 0 bases, with 13 bases between. Variable domain in full (rest from reference TRBV28 and TRBJ2-5): DVKVTQSSRYLVKRTGEKVFLECVQDMDHENMFWYRQDPGLGLRLIYFSYDVKMKEKGDIPEGYSVSREKKERFSLILESASTNQTSMYLCASSDSSTNQETQYFGPGTRLLVL.

V is TRBV11-2 and J is TRBJ1-2; D unclear. The V and J ends lost 3 bases and 13 bases respectively, with 15 bases between them. The CDR3 has 12 amino acids. The V gene's germline CDR1 is SGHAT and CDR2 FQNNGV. The CDR3 nucleotides are TGTGCCAGCAGCTTTCCGGGCCTGGTGTGCACCTTC. Its protein is CASSFPGLVCTF.

The chain uses TRBV6-4 and TRBJ2-7; 16 bases match TRBD2. The CDR3 loop spans 20 amino acids. V shed 7 bases and J 3 bases; nucleotides not matched to a gene: 18. Looked up from germline, CDR1 is MRHNA and CDR2 is SNTAGT. CDR3 nucleotides: TGTGCCAGCATAGTACAGCTCCGGGCGGGGACTAGCGGGAGGGTCTACGAGCAGTACTTC. Residues: CASIVQLRAGTSGRVYEQYF.

The J gene is TRBJ2-1, the V gene TRBV7-8; D is unclear. Germline CDR1 and CDR2: SGHVS and FQNEAQ. The V end lost 4 bases, the J end lost 2 bases, and 12 bases lay between the germline ends. This CDR3 contains 15 residues. The CDR3 spells CASSSVGSPYNEQFF. The CDR3 DNA is TGTGCCAGCAGCTCCGTGGGATCCCCCTACAATGAGCAGTTCTTC. Full variable domain (outside the CDR3, taken from reference TRBV7-8 and TRBJ2-1): GAGVSQSPRYKVAKRGQDVALRCDPISGHVSLFWYQQALGQGPEFLTYFQNEAQLDKSGLPSDRFFAERPEGSVSTLKIQRTQQEDSAVYLCASSSVGSPYNEQFFGPGTRLTVL.